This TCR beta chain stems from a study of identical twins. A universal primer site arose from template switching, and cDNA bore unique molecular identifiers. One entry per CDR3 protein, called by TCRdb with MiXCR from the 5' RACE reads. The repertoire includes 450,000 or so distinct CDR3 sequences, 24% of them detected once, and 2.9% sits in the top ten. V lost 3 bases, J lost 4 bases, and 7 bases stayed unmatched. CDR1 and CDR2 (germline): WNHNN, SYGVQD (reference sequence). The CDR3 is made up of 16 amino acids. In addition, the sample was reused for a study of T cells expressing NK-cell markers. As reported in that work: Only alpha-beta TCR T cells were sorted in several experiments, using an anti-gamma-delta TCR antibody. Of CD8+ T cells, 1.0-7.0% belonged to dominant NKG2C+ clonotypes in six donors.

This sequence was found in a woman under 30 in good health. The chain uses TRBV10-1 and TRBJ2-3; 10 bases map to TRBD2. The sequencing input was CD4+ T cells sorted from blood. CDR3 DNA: TGCGCCAGCAGTGACCGAAGCGGGGGGGCCCCAGATACGCAGTATTTT. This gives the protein CASSDRSGGAPDTQYF.